This record looks at one TCR beta chain sequence and its context. This table comes from immunoSEQ multiplex PCR, and its TCRdb copy is limited to in-frame clones, with some not included. The table has more than 1,200,000 clones, 98% to 99% seen once. The data were taken from a study of shared clonotypes between healthy human individuals. Germline V CDR1 and CDR2: SNHLY, FYNNEI. V was pared by 7 bases and J by 2 bases, with 12 bases between. The CDR3 runs to 13 residues. What was sequenced was naive CD4+ T cells sorted from blood. Subset defined: CD45RA+ positively selected. The sequence was collected from a man younger than 40 in good health. This chain joins TRBV2 and TRBJ2-7; no clear D gene. The CDR3 spells CASKGRTTYEQYF. DNA for the CDR3: TGTGCCAGCAAGGGCAGGACCACCTACGAGCAGTACTTC. Filled out from reference TRBV2 and TRBJ2-7, the complete variable domain reads EPEVTQTPSHQVTQMGQEVILRCVPISNHLYFYWYRQILGQKVEFLVSFYNNEISEKSEIFDDQFSVERPDGSNFTLKIRSTKLEDSAMYFCASKGRTTYEQYFGPGTRLTVT.